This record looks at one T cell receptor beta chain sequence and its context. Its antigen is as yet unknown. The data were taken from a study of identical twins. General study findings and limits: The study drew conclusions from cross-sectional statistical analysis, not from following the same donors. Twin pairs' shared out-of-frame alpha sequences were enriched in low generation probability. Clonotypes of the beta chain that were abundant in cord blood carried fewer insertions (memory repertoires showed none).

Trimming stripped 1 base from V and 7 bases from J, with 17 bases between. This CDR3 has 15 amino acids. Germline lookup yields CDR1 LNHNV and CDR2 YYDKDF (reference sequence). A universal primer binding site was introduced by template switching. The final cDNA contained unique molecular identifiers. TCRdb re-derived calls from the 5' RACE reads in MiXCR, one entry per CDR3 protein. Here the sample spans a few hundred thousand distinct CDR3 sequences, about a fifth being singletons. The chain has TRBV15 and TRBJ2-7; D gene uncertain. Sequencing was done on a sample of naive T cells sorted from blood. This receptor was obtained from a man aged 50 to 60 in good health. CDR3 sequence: CATSRVFGPAREQYF. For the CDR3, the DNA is TGTGCCACCAGCAGAGTTTTCGGACCTGCTCGAGAGCAGTACTTC.